This TCR beta chain was recorded in a study of blood T cell repertoires in COVID-19. The CDR3 extends over 16 amino acids. Between the trimmed V and J ends, which lost 3 bases and 0 bases, there was a span of 14 bases. CDR1 is MNHEY and CDR2 is SMNVEV in the germline V gene (reference sequence). Some clones are missing from TCRdb's copy, which holds only in-frame ones; the method was immunoSEQ multiplex PCR. The sample consists of about 340,000 clones, about 92% of them appearing once. The source material was PBMCs or T cells enriched from blood (not recorded which). The sequence was obtained from a woman aged 25 to 39 who had recovered from COVID-19. The chain combines TRBV27 with TRBJ1-1, with D perhaps matching TRBD1 (5 bases). The DNA of the CDR3 is TGTGCCAGCAGTTTGGGGCAGATCTTCATGAACACTGAAGCTTTCTTT. It yields the protein CASSLGQIFMNTEAFF.